This T cell receptor beta chain comes out of a study of cytomegalovirus exposure and HLA in healthy donors. On the study more broadly: In an early release, HLA-typed donors contributed 90 million or so unique TCR sequences.

Study-wide results and caveats: Three chains tied to CMV proved CMV antigen-specific in vitro. The authors later linked a missense DCLRE1C variant to TCR beta V- and J-gene trimming. A further, later analysis showed that HLA-associated TCR beta chains (compared with equally common others) were more clonally expanded.

Use of 60 Vbeta and 13 Jbeta primers characterized the PCR. Sequencing used immunoSEQ multiplex PCR; TCRdb keeps in-frame clones, though not all of them. The sample shows some 200,000 clones, 76% of them seen only once. About this clone: The antigen is undetermined.

The source of this sequence is a man aged 18 to 30 in good health and CMV-seronegative. The sequenced sample was PBMCs.

The CDR3 spells CASSLTRKNEQFF. The CDR3 DNA is TGCGCCAGCAGCCTGACTAGAAAAAATGAGCAGTTCTTC. The chain carries TRBV4-1 and TRBJ2-1; a weak D match, TRBD2 (6 bases). This CDR3 is 13 amino acids long. Trimming took 4 bases from V and 7 from J, leaving 11 bases between them. Germline lookup yields CDR1 MGHRA and CDR2 YSYEKL.